Sequencing of this TCR beta chain was carried out in a study of identical twins (dated by TCRdb to 2016 to 2017). As for the study more broadly: TCR alpha and beta repertoires from monozygotic twins, unrelated adults of various ages and cord blood were deep-sequenced to test whether fetal clonotypes persist. Replicate twin experiments were performed at different times using different library preparation protocols to rule out contamination. What the research found in general, with its limitations: Excess twin sharing in beta out-of-frame sequences was weaker because fewer shared sequences lowered the signal-to-noise ratio. Fewer insertions were carried by abundant cord blood beta clonotypes, a similar but weaker trend appeared in young adult naive repertoires, and no such trend appeared in memory repertoires. Recombination models systematically underestimated out-of-frame TCR alpha sharing in monozygotic twins but agreed with sharing between unrelated individuals. Invariant T cells such as MAIT and iNKT could partly confound zero-insertion analyses, although diverse VJ usage argued against such confounding for most clonotypes. Because the same donors could not be followed over many years, conclusions were based on cross-sectional statistical analysis. Compared with coincidental sharing between unrelated individuals, an excess of low generation-probability sequences was observed among out-of-frame TCR alpha sequences shared between twins.

At least ten counts were recorded for this clonotype. Which antigen it targets is not known. No qualities accompany the bases; no much larger clone lies one base away. Library preparation employed 5' RACE. Sequencing used an Illumina HiSeq 2000. Template switching introduced a universal primer binding site; the final cDNA contained a unique molecular identifier, enabling accurate counting of TCR cDNA molecules. Specific primers in the conserved constant-segment region were used to synthesize first-strand cDNA for the TCR alpha and beta chains. Each cDNA library was double barcoded, with a SMART-Mk sample barcode plus Illumina barcodes, to control for contamination. Two successive PCR steps introduced TruSeq adapter sequences along with Illumina sample barcodes. Sequencing of the TCR alpha and beta cDNA libraries was done on the Illumina HiSeq platform using custom primers. Concerning the study's data processing: Unique molecular identifiers were extracted from raw reads with MiGEC, and CDR3 positions were determined with MiXCR. For each individual, recombination models were inferred using an EM algorithm with the repgenHMM and IGoR tools. Shared clonotype analysis was performed with the tcR package in R, normalizing sharing by the product of cloneset sizes. To study raw recombination without the effects of thymic and clonal selection, out-of-frame nonproductive sequences were analyzed. The raw public data were reprocessed by TCRdb itself: fastp quality trimming at Q25, MiXCR clonotype calling, in-frame beta chains only. All rows with the same CDR3 protein become a single entry with the most common DNA and genes. TCRdb's processing, not the authors' own work, is the source of the V and J calls. For this sample there are 400,000 or so distinct CDR3 sequences; roughly 10% appear just once. Around 8.6% of the sample goes to the ten largest clones.

All donors were healthy Caucasians. The study also sequenced three unrelated non-twin adults: a male aged 18 to 30, a male aged 50 to 59 and a female aged 50 to 59. Miltenyi CD45RO+ enrichment and human naive T-cell isolation kits were used to isolate memory (CD45RO+) and naive T cells from PBMC. The sequence was collected from a woman aged 50 to 65 in good health. Source material: naive T cells sorted from blood. Reading the label with the study, this specimen's cell subset or site is: cells isolated with a human naive T-cell isolation kit.

The CDR3 region has the sequence CASRFSSSQETQYF. The base sequence is TGTGCCAGCAGATTCTCCTCGTCACAGGAGACCCAGTACTTC. The chain couples TRBV12-3 or TRBV12-4 to TRBJ2-5; the D gene identity is not certain. Deletion took 6 bases off V and 5 bases off J, with a span of 16 bases between the germline ends. The CDR3 spans 14 residues, from the cysteine through the phenylalanine. The CDR3 DNA has 42 bases and is translated from base 1.